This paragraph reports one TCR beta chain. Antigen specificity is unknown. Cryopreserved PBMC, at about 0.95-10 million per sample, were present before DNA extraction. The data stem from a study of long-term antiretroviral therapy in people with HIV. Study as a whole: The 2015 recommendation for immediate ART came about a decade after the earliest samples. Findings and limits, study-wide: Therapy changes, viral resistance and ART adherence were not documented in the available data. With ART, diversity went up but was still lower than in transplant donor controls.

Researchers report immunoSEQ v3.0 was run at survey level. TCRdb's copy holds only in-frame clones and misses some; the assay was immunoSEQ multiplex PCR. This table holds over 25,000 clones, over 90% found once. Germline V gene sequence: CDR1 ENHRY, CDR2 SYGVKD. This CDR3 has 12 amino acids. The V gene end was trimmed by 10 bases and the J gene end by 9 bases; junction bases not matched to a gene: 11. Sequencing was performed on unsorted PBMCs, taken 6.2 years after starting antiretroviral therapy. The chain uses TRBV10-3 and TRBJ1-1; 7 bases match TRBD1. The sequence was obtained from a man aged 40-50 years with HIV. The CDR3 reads CATTTGTAQAFF. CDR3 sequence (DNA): TGTGCCACGACCACCGGGACAGCACAAGCTTTCTTT.